The rows below give T cell receptor beta chains drawn from one sample of a study of blood T cell repertoires in COVID-19. The assay was immunoSEQ multiplex PCR, and TCRdb's table has in-frame clones only and misses some. The sample carries about 77,000 clones, roughly 90% recorded once. The sample comprised peripheral blood. Receptors originate from an elderly woman with active or convalescent COVID-19. The CDR3 runs from the conserved cysteine through the conserved F or W. The order of the fields is clone size, D gene, J gene, CDR3 length, V gene, CDR3 protein, CDR3 DNA. The D gene is left open where the match is weak. Expanded clones are given a class, and other clones once, few, many or no size at all.

>NA|TRBD1|TRBJ2-7|17|TRBV7-8
CASSSYPGTGISNEQYF
TGTGCCAGCAGCTCATACCCCGGGACAGGGATATCCAACGAGCAGTACTTC
>NA|TRBD1|TRBJ1-6|15|TRBV28
CASSPGGPSNSPLHF
TGTGCCAGCAGTCCAGGGGGCCCCTCTAATTCACCCCTCCACTTT
>NA|TRBD1|TRBJ1-5|14|TRBV19
CASSTQGSNQPQHF
TGTGCCAGTAGTACACAGGGGAGCAATCAGCCCCAGCATTTT
>NA|NA|TRBJ1-5|13|TRBV10-2
CASRQGRDQPQHF
TGCGCCAGCAGGCAGGGGAGGGATCAGCCCCAGCATTTT
>NA|TRBD1|TRBJ2-7|15|TRBV7-9
CASSRGQGHFYEQYF
TGTGCCAGCAGCCGGGGACAGGGGCATTTTTACGAGCAGTACTTC
>NA|NA|TRBJ2-2|13|TRBV5-4
CASSVRYTGELFF
TGTGCCAGCAGCGTGAGGTACACCGGGGAGCTGTTTTTT
>NA|TRBD1|TRBJ1-5|17|TRBV28
CASSFPRTGVVGQPQHF
TGTGCCAGCAGTTTCCCTAGGACAGGGGTAGTGGGACAGCCCCAGCATTTT
>NA|NA|TRBJ1-2|13|TRBV7-9
CASSDGGRPNSPF
TGTGCCAGCAGCGACGGGGGACGCCCTAACAGTCCCTTC
>NA|TRBD1|TRBJ2-7|15|TRBV27
CASSWAGTGTYEQYF
TGTGCCAGCAGTTGGGCGGGGACAGGGACCTACGAGCAGTACTTC
>NA|TRBD1|TRBJ1-6|16|TRBV4-3
CASSQPGTGENSPLHF
TGCGCCAGCAGCCAGCCCGGGACAGGGGAAAATTCACCCCTCCACTTT
>NA|NA|TRBJ1-2|13|TRBV7-2
CASSFAGNYGYTF
TGTGCCAGCAGCTTCGCAGGGAACTATGGCTACACCTTC
>NA|TRBD2|TRBJ2-3|17|TRBV11-3
CASSLDLSGGAGDTQYF
TGTGCCAGCAGCTTAGATCTTAGCGGGGGGGCTGGAGATACGCAGTATTTT
>NA|NA|TRBJ1-2|12|TRBV10-2
CASMTGNYGYTF
TGCGCCAGCATGACGGGAAACTATGGCTACACCTTC
>NA|NA|TRBJ1-3|14|TRBV30
CAWTLGGFGNTIYF
TGTGCCTGGACCCTAGGGGGATTTGGAAACACCATATATTTT
>once|NA|TRBJ1-1|14|TRBV19
CASRSDSMNTEAFF
TGTGCCAGTAGATCGGACAGTATGAACACTGAAGCTTTCTTT
>NA|TRBD1|TRBJ1-5|14|TRBV7-2
CASSRTGGNQPQHF
TGTGCCAGCAGCAGGACAGGGGGGAATCAGCCCCAGCATTTT
>NA|TRBD2|TRBJ2-2|15|TRBV2
CASSKSGGRTGELFF
TGTGCCAGCAGTAAGAGCGGGGGGCGAACCGGGGAGCTGTTTTTT
>once|NA|TRBJ1-2|13|TRBV5-4
CASSLGQNYGYTF
TGTGCCAGCAGCTTGGGGCAGAACTATGGCTACACCTTC
>NA|TRBD1|TRBJ1-2|12|TRBV9
CASEGGSYGYTF
TGTGCCAGCGAAGGGGGCTCCTATGGCTACACCTTC
>NA|NA|TRBJ2-7|13|TRBV12-3/TRBV12-4
CASSFRGSYEQYF
TGTGCCAGCAGTTTCAGGGGCTCCTACGAGCAGTACTTC
>NA|NA|TRBJ2-1|14|TRBV4-1
CASSQGAGHVEQFF
TGCGCCAGCAGCCAAGGCGCAGGGCATGTTGAGCAGTTCTTC
>NA|NA|TRBJ1-1|15|TRBV6-2/TRBV6-3
CASSYSSGGSPEAFF
TGTGCCAGCAGTTACTCGAGCGGGGGCAGCCCTGAAGCTTTCTTT
>NA|NA|TRBJ2-2|17|TRBV15
CATSRDLNRLAAGELFF
TGTGCCACCAGCAGAGATCTAAACAGGCTGGCGGCCGGGGAGCTGTTTTTT
>NA|TRBD1|TRBJ1-4|18|TRBV28
CASSNRDRGEVGNEKLFF
TGTGCCAGCAGTAACCGGGACAGGGGTGAAGTGGGTAATGAAAAACTGTTTTTT
>few|TRBD2|TRBJ2-1|14|TRBV11-2
CASSLTSGGNEQFF
TGTGCCAGCAGCTTGACTAGCGGGGGCAATGAGCAGTTCTTC
>NA|NA|TRBJ1-1|15|TRBV5-1
CASSLVGGLNTEAFF
TGCGCCAGCAGCTTGGTTGGGGGGTTGAACACTGAAGCTTTCTTT
>NA|NA|TRBJ1-4|13|TRBV11-2
CASSLTTGEKLFF
TGTGCCAGCAGCTTGACAACTGGGGAAAAACTGTTTTTT
>NA|TRBD1|TRBJ1-1|13|TRBV6-5
CASTTGTGSKTFF
TGTGCCAGCACTACCGGGACAGGGAGTAAAACTTTCTTT
>NA|NA|TRBJ1-5|16|TRBV27
CASSPDLGGGGQPQHF
TGTGCCAGCAGTCCGGACCTGGGGGGCGGGGGTCAGCCCCAGCATTTT
>NA|TRBD1|TRBJ2-7|14|TRBV5-6
CASSSRQGTYEQYF
TGTGCCAGCAGCTCGAGACAGGGCACCTACGAGCAGTACTTC
>NA|NA|TRBJ1-1|16|TRBV4-3
CASSQDPGDLSTEAFF
TGCGCCAGCAGCCAAGATCCAGGGGATTTGAGCACTGAAGCTTTCTTT
>NA|NA|TRBJ2-7|13|TRBV10-3
CATNRDNSYEQYF
TGTGCCACCAACCGGGACAACTCCTACGAGCAGTACTTC
>NA|NA|TRBJ2-1|11|TRBV27
CSIGGYNEQFF
TGTTCTATAGGGGGCTACAATGAGCAGTTCTTC
>NA|TRBD2|TRBJ2-3|16|TRBV6-4
CASSAVGSGGTDTQYF
TGTGCCAGCAGTGCCGTCGGGAGCGGGGGCACAGATACGCAGTATTTT
>NA|TRBD2|TRBJ2-5|15|TRBV7-9
CASSLTSGGAETQYF
TGTGCCAGCAGCTTAACTAGCGGGGGGGCGGAGACCCAGTACTTC
>NA|TRBD2|TRBJ2-5|16|TRBV30
CAWSRPGLAGQETQYF
TGTGCCTGGAGCCGACCGGGACTAGCGGGTCAAGAGACCCAGTACTTC
>NA|TRBD1|TRBJ2-2|15|TRBV6-5
CASRTGGGSTGELFF
TGTGCCAGCAGGACAGGGGGCGGGAGCACCGGGGAGCTGTTTTTT
>NA|NA|TRBJ1-2|16|TRBV2
CASSEADPQGYYGYTF
TGTGCCAGCAGTGAAGCCGACCCTCAGGGATACTATGGCTACACCTTC
>NA|TRBD1|TRBJ2-6|19|TRBV2
CASSEREGQGGSGANVLTF
TGTGCCAGCAGTGAAAGGGAAGGACAGGGGGGCTCTGGGGCCAACGTCCTGACTTTC
>NA|NA|TRBJ1-3|14|TRBV28
CASSFGNWGGTIYF
TGTGCCAGCAGTTTCGGAAATTGGGGGGGCACCATATATTTT
>NA|NA|TRBJ2-2|16|TRBV4-3
CASSQEAVSYTGELFF
TGCGCCAGCAGCCAAGAGGCAGTTAGCTACACCGGGGAGCTGTTTTTT
>NA|NA|TRBJ2-7|15|TRBV9
CASSPPQGISYEQYF
TGTGCCAGCAGCCCCCCGCAGGGCATTTCCTACGAGCAGTACTTC
>NA|NA|TRBJ2-7|13|TRBV19
CASSMQGLHEQYF
TGTGCCAGTAGTATGCAGGGGCTCCACGAGCAGTACTTC
>NA|NA|TRBJ1-1|14|TRBV3-1/TRBV3-2
CASSRNTVNTEAFF
TGTGCCAGCAGCCGTAATACAGTAAACACTGAAGCTTTCTTT
>NA|TRBD1|TRBJ1-2|21|TRBV27
CASSKLPGQGTNHLLNYGYTF
TGTGCCAGCAGCAAACTTCCGGGACAGGGGACAAACCACTTACTCAACTATGGCTACACCTTC
>NA|TRBD1|TRBJ1-1|17|TRBV9
CASSEGTGGSLGGEAFF
TGTGCCAGCAGCGAGGGGACAGGGGGCTCATTAGGAGGTGAAGCTTTCTTT
>NA|TRBD1|TRBJ1-1|15|TRBV18
CASSQIQGADTEAFF
TGTGCCAGCTCACAGATACAGGGGGCTGACACTGAAGCTTTCTTT
>NA|TRBD1|TRBJ1-5|15|TRBV2
CASSHGTVWDQPQHF
TGTGCCAGCAGCCACGGGACAGTCTGGGATCAGCCCCAGCATTTT
>NA|TRBD1|TRBJ1-5|13|TRBV30
CAWSGQGHQPQHF
TGTGCCTGGAGCGGACAGGGGCATCAGCCCCAGCATTTT
>NA|TRBD2|TRBJ2-7|15|TRBV19
CASSIVLSGHYEQYF
TGTGCCAGTAGTATAGTCCTTAGCGGGCACTACGAGCAGTACTTC
>NA|TRBD1|TRBJ1-2|14|TRBV14
CASSSGQGVYGYTF
TGTGCCAGCAGCTCCGGACAGGGAGTATATGGCTACACCTTC
>NA|TRBD1|TRBJ2-6|16|TRBV19
CASRTGGVAGANVLTF
TGTGCCAGTAGGACAGGGGGCGTCGCTGGGGCCAACGTCCTGACTTTC
>NA|TRBD2|TRBJ2-5|15|TRBV6-5
CASSLAGGSGETQYF
TGTGCCAGCTCGCTAGCGGGGGGTTCCGGGGAGACCCAGTACTTC
>NA|NA|TRBJ1-4|15|TRBV28
CASSFDTGMGEKLFF
TGTGCCAGCAGTTTTGATACGGGGATGGGGGAAAAACTGTTTTTT
>once|NA|TRBJ1-2|15|TRBV4-2
CASSRQTGTGSGYTF
TGTGCCAGCAGCCGACAAACAGGGACGGGTAGCGGCTACACCTTC
>NA|TRBD1|TRBJ2-7|15|TRBV4-1
CASSHIGQGKYEQYF
TGCGCCAGCAGCCACATAGGACAGGGGAAATACGAGCAGTACTTC
>NA|NA|TRBJ1-1|13|TRBV24-1
CATRAHRNTEAFF
TGTGCCACCAGAGCCCACAGGAACACTGAAGCTTTCTTT
>NA|NA|TRBJ1-2|13|TRBV9
CASSVGGLEGYTF
TGTGCCAGCAGCGTAGGAGGGTTAGAGGGCTACACCTTC
>NA|TRBD1|TRBJ1-6|16|TRBV4-3
CASSQGPGQGFSPLHF
TGCGCCAGCAGCCAAGGGCCGGGACAGGGGTTCTCACCCCTCCACTTT